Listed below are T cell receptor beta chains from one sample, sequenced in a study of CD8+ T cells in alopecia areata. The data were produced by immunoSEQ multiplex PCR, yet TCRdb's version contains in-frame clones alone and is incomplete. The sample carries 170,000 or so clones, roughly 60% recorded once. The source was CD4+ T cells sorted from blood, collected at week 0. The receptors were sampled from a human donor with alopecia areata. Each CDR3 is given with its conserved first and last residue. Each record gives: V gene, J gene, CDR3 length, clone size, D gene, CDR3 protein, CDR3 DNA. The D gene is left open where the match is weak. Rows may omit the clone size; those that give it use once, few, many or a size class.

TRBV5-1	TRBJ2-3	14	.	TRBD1	CASSATGIADTQYF	TGCGCCAGCAGCGCGACAGGGATCGCAGATACGCAGTATTTT
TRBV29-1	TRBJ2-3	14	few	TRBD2	CSVRIAGSTDTQYF	TGCAGCGTTCGCATAGCGGGGAGCACAGATACGCAGTATTTT
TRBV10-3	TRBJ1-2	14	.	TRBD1	CAISRGTGAEGYTF	TGTGCCATCAGTCGAGGGACAGGGGCGGAGGGCTACACCTTC
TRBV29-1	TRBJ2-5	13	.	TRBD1	CSVENRGLETQYF	TGCAGCGTTGAAAACAGGGGGCTTGAGACCCAGTACTTC
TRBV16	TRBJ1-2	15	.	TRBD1	CASSPEGQGNYGYTF	TGTGCCAGCAGCCCCGAGGGACAGGGGAACTATGGCTACACCTTC
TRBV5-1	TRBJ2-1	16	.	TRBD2	CASSPSTSGGAVEQFF	TGCGCCAGCAGCCCTTCGACTAGCGGGGGGGCCGTAGAGCAGTTCTTC
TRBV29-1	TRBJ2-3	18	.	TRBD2	CSVNLLGGLAAITDTQYF	TGCAGCGTTAACCTACTCGGGGGACTAGCGGCTATCACAGATACGCAGTATTTT
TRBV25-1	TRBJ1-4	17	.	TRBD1	CASSEWTGSSTNEKLFF	TGTGCCAGCAGTGAATGGACAGGGTCATCAACTAATGAAAAACTGTTTTTT
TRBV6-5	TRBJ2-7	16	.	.	CASSYRQGHLSYEQYF	TGTGCCAGCAGTTACCGGCAGGGACATCTCTCCTACGAGCAGTACTTC
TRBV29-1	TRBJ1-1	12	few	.	CSVVYMNTEAFF	TGCAGCGTTGTGTACATGAACACTGAAGCTTTCTTT
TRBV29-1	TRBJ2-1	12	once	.	CSGHFARNEQFF	TGCAGCGGCCACTTCGCGCGGAATGAGCAGTTCTTC
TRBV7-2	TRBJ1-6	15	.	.	CASSLGGVFVSPLHF	TGTGCCAGCAGCCTGGGGGGGGTCTTCGTTTCACCCCTCCACTTT
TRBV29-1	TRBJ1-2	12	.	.	CSVAGNTYGYTF	TGCAGCGTTGCTGGAAACACTTATGGCTACACCTTC
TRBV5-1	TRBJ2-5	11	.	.	CASSSGETQYF	TGCGCCAGCAGCTCAGGAGAGACCCAGTACTTC